This TCR beta chain appears in the sequencing data of a study of cytomegalovirus exposure and HLA in healthy donors. Study as a whole: Tens of millions of unique TCRs, all from HLA-typed donors, were included in an early release of the data. Of all 400 or so donors who were genotyped, about 84% belonged to the Caucasian-associated ancestry cluster.

Concerning this clone itself: No antigen is known for it.

The PCR had 60 Vbeta and 13 Jbeta primers. As processed by the authors: Unique TCR beta chains totaled some 80 million in a later count, with around 12 million of them shared. Sequenced by immunoSEQ multiplex PCR; TCRdb stores in-frame clones only, minus some. V, J and clone size reflect that table, while D and trimming were determined from the DNA. The sample gives under 150,000 clones, approximately 71% of which show up once; 4.5% to 5% is in the top ten. The V gene lost 4 bases and the J gene lost 0 bases, with 12 bases spanning the gap. CDR3 size: 15 residues. Germline CDR1 and CDR2: SEHNR and FQNEAQ (reference sequence). Regarding the study as a whole: With later analysis, a missense DCLRE1C variant became linked to TCR beta V- and J-gene trimming.

The chain has TRBV7-9 and TRBJ2-5; D gene unclear. The sequenced material came from PBMCs. This receptor was identified in a woman aged 50 to 60 in good health and CMV-seronegative. CDR3 in DNA: TGTGCCAGCAGCTCGACCTTCGGGTACCAAGAGACCCAGTACTTC. Translating it yields CASSSTFGYQETQYF.